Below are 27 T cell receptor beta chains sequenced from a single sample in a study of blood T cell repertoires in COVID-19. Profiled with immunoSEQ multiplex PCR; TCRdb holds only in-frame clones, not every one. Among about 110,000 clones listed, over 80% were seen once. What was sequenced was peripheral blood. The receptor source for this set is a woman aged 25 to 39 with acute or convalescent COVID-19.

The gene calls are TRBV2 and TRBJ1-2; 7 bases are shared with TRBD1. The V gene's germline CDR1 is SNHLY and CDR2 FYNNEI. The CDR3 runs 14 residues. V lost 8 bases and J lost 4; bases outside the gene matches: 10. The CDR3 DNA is TGTGCCAGCTATTGGACAGGCGCCACCTATGGCTACACCTTC. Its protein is CASYWTGATYGYTF.

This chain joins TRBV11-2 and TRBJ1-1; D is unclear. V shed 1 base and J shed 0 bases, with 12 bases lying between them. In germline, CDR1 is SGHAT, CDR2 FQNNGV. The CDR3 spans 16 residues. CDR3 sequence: CASSLAPGSLNTEAFF. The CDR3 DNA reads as TGTGCCAGCAGCTTAGCTCCCGGGAGCTTGAACACTGAAGCTTTCTTT.

The CDR3: CASSWVFTGLSNQPQHF. DNA of the CDR3: TGTGCCAGCAGTTGGGTGTTCACAGGGTTAAGCAATCAGCCCCAGCATTTT. This chain joins TRBV6-2 or TRBV6-3 and TRBJ1-5, with D possibly matching TRBD1 (6 bases). This CDR3 is built from 17 residues. The V end lost 4 bases, the J end lost 1 base, and 17 bases lay between the germline ends. In germline, CDR1 is MNHEY, CDR2 SVGEGT.

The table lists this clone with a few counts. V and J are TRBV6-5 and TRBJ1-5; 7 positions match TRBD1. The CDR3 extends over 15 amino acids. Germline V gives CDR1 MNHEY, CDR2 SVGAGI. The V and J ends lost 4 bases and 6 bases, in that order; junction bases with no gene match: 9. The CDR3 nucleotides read TGTGCCAGCAGTTTTCGGCAGGGGGTAGGTCAGCCCCAGCATTTT. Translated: CASSFRQGVGQPQHF.

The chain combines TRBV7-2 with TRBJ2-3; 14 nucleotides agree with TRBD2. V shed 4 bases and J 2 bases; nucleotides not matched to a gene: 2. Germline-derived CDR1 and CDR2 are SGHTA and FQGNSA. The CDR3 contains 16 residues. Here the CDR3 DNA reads TGTGCCAGCAGCTCGGGACTAGCGGGAGACACAGATACGCAGTATTTT. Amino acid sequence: CASSSGLAGDTDTQYF.

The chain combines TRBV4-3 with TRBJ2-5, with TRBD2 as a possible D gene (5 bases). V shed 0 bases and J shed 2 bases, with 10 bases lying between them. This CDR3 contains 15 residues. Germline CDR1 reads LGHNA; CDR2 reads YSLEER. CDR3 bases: TGCGCCAGCAGCCAAGAGTCGGGGTTACAAGAGACCCAGTACTTC. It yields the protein CASSQESGLQETQYF.

The CDR3 protein is CASSLAQGNEQYF. The CDR3 DNA reads as TGTGCCAGCAGCTTGGCACAGGGGAACGAGCAGTACTTC. The chain combines TRBV5-4 with TRBJ2-7; 7 bases align to TRBD1. The CDR3 is made up of 13 amino acids. The trim removed 0 bases at V and 5 bases at J, leaving 2 bases unmatched. The germline V gene has CDR1 SGHNT and CDR2 YYREEE (reference sequence).

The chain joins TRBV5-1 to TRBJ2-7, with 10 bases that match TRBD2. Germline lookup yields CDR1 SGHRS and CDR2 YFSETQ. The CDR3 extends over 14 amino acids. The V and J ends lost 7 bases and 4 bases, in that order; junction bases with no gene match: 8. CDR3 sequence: CASAPVAGGYEQYF. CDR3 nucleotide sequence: TGCGCCAGCGCACCTGTAGCGGGAGGATACGAGCAGTACTTC.

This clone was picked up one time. The CDR3 reads CATSREGLTNEKLFF. CDR3 bases: TGTGCCACCAGCAGAGAAGGACTTACTAATGAAAAACTGTTTTTT. The V gene is TRBV15, the J gene TRBJ1-4; no firm D call. The CDR3 extends over 15 amino acids. Germline assignment: CDR1 LNHNV and CDR2 YYDKDF (reference sequence). V lost 0 bases and J 2 bases, leaving 7 bases between the germline ends.

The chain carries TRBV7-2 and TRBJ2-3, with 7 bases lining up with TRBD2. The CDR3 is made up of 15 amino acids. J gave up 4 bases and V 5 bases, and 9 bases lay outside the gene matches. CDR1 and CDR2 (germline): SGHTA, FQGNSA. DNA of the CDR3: TGTGCCAGCAGCCCAGGCCCGGGAGGAGCAGATACGCAGTATTTT. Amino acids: CASSPGPGGADTQYF.

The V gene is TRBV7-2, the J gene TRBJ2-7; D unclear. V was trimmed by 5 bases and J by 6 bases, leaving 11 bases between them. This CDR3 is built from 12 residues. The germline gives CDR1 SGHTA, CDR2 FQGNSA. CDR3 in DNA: TGTGCCAGCAGCCCCAATACGGGCGAGCAGTACTTC. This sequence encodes CASSPNTGEQYF.

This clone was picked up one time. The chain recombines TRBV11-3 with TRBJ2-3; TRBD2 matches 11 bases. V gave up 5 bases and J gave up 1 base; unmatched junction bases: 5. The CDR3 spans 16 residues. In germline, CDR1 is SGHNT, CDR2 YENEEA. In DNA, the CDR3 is TGTGCCAGCAGCCAAGGGACTAGCGGACGCACAGATACGCAGTATTTT. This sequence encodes CASSQGTSGRTDTQYF.

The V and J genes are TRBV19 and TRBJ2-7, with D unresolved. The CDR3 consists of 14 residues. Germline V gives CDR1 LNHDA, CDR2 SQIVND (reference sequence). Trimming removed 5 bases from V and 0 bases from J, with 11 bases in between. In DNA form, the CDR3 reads TGTGCCAGTAGTTCGACTCATAGCTCCTACGAGCAGTACTTC. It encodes CASSSTHSSYEQYF.

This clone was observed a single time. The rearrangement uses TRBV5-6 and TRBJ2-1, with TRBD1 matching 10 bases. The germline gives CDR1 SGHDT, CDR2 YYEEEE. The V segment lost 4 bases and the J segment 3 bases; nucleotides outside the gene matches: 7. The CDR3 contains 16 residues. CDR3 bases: TGTGCCAGCAGCCTCAGGGACAGGGGACACTACAATGAGCAGTTCTTC. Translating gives CASSLRDRGHYNEQFF.

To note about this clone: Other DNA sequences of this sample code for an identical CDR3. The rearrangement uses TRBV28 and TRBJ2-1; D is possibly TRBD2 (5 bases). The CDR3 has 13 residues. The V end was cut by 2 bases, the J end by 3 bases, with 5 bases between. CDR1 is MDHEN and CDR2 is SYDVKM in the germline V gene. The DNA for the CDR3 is TGTGCCAGCAGTTTAGGGAGCTACAATGAGCAGTTCTTC. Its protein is CASSLGSYNEQFF.

The CDR3 loop reads CASSLTTTGIYEQYF. As DNA, the CDR3 is TGTGCCAGCAGCCTCACCACGACAGGGATCTACGAGCAGTACTTC. The chain uses TRBV7-2 and TRBJ2-7, with 7 positions matching TRBD1. The length of the CDR3 is 15 residues. Trimming took 5 bases from V and 3 from J; bases not matched to a gene: 10. Looked up from germline, CDR1 is SGHTA and CDR2 is FQGNSA.

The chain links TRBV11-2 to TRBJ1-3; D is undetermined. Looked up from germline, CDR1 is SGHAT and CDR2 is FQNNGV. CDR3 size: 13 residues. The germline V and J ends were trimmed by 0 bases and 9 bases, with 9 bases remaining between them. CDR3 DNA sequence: TGTGCCAGCAGCTTAGAGAGGTTGAGCACCATATATTTT. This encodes CASSLERLSTIYF. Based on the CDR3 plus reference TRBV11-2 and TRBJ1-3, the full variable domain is EAGVAQSPRYKIIEKRQSVAFWCNPISGHATLYWYQQILGQGPKLLIQFQNNGVVDDSQLPKDRFSAERLKGVDSTLKIQPAKLEDSAVYLCASSLERLSTIYFGEGSWLTVV.

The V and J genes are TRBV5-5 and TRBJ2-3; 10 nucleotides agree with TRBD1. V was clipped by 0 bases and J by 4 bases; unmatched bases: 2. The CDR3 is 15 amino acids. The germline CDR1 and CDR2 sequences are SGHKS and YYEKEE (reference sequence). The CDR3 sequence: CASSLGQGASDTQYF. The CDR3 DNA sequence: TGTGCCAGCAGCTTGGGACAGGGGGCCTCAGATACGCAGTATTTT.

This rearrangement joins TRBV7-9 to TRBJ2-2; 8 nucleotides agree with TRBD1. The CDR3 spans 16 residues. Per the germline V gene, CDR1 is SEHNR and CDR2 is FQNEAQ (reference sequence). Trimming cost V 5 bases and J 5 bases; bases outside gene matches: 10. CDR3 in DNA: TGTGCCAGCAGCAAAACAGGGGGGCGAGTGACCGGGGAGCTGTTTTTT. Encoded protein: CASSKTGGRVTGELFF.

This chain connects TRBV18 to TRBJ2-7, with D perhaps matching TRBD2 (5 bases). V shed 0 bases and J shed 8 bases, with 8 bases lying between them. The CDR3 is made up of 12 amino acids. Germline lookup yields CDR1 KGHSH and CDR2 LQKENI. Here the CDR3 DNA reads TGTGCCAGCTCACCACCTGGAGGACAGCAGTACTTC. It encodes CASSPPGGQQYF.

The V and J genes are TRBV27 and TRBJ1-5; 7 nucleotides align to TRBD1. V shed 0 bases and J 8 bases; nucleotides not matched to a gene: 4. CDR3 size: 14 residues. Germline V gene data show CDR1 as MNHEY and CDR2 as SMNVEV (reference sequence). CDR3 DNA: TGTGCCAGCAGTTTATCGACAGGGTGGAAGCCCCAGCATTTT. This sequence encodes CASSLSTGWKPQHF.

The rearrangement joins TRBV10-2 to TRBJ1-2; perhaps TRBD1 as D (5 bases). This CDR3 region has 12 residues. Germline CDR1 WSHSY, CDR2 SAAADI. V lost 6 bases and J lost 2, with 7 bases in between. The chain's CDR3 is CASRTENYGYTF. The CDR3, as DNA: TGCGCCAGCAGGACAGAGAACTATGGCTACACCTTC.

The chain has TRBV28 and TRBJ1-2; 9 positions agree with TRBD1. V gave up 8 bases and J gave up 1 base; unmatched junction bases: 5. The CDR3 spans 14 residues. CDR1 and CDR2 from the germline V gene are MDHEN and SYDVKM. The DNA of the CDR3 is TGTGCCAGCCTACAGGGGGCAAGTAACTATGGCTACACCTTC. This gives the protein CASLQGASNYGYTF.

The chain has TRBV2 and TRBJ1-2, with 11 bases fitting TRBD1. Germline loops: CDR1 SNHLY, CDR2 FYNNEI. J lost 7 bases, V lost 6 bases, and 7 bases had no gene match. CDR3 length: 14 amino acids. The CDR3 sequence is CASRADRGHSGYTF. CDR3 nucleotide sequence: TGTGCCAGCAGGGCGGACAGGGGGCATAGTGGCTACACCTTC.

In nucleotides, the CDR3 is TGTGCCAGCAGTCCCCACGAAACAGGGAAGGCCTACACCTTC. Its translation is CASSPHETGKAYTF. The chain has TRBV28 and TRBJ1-2, with D perhaps TRBD1 (6 bases). V was trimmed by 5 bases and J by 10 bases, leaving 20 bases between them. This CDR3 is built from 14 residues. Per germline, CDR1 MDHEN and CDR2 SYDVKM.

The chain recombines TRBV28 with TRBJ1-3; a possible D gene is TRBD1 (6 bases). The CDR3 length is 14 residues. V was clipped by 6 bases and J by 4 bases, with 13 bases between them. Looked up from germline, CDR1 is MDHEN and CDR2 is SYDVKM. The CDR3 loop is CASRYNDRGNTIYF. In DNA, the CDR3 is TGTGCCAGCAGATACAACGACAGGGGAAACACCATATATTTT.

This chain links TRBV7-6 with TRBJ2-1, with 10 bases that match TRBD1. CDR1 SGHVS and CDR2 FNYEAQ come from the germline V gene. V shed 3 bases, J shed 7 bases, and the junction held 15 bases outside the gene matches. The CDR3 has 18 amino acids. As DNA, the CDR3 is TGTGCCAGCAGCTTTCCCGTCGGGGGACAGGGGAGGTTGAATGAGCAGTTCTTC. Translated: CASSFPVGGQGRLNEQFF.